This TCR beta chain appears in the sequencing data of a study of T cell responses to AZD1222 COVID-19 vaccine. Sequencing used immunoSEQ multiplex PCR; TCRdb keeps in-frame clones, though not all of them. The sample gives 150,000 to 190,000 clones, about nine tenths of which show up once; approximately 1.8% is in the top ten. Remarks on this clone: Its target is not known.

The CDR3 sequence is 14 residues long. The germline gives CDR1 SEHNR, CDR2 FQNEAQ (reference sequence). V was pared by 4 bases and J by 4 bases, with 13 bases between. The study, taken as a whole, reports: Reportedly, nearly half the spike-specific TCRs target unmutated variant regions. Rises in breadth and depth of Spike-specific TCRs came after two AZD1222 doses. Donors in the cohort were predominantly white British and more often female, and clonal diversity was possibly underestimated.

The V gene is TRBV7-9, the J gene TRBJ1-2; D perhaps matches TRBD1 (5 bases). This receptor was identified in an adult in good health. This sample comprised peripheral blood, obtained on day 0 of AZD1222 vaccination. Written as DNA, the CDR3 is TGTGCCAGCAGCTCCACAGGTTCTCCCTATGGCTACACCTTC. It yields the protein CASSSTGSPYGYTF.